This T cell receptor (beta chain) appears in the sequencing data of a study of T cells in localized non-small cell lung cancer. Measured with immunoSEQ multiplex PCR; TCRdb has only the in-frame clones, and not every one. The table has about 17,000 clones, almost 90% seen once. This clone occurred once. The starting material was peripheral blood mononuclear cells, obtained before any cancer treatment. This receptor was taken from a woman aged 35 to 70 with stage III lung adenocarcinoma.

In DNA form, the CDR3 reads TGTGCCAGCAGCGTAGAGTCGGGGGGCGATAATGGCTACACCTTC. Its protein is CASSVESGGDNGYTF. The chain combines TRBV9 with TRBJ1-2; perhaps TRBD1 as D (6 bases). The CDR3 is 15 amino acids. Trimming took off 0 bases at V and 6 bases at J, with 15 bases between the two ends. CDR1 is SGDLS and CDR2 is YYNGEE in the germline V gene.